This TCR beta chain was recorded in a study of T cell repertoires in cytomegalovirus infection. TCRdb itself ran the reads through MiXCR, one entry per CDR3 protein. Among around 530,000 distinct CDR3 sequences, around 27% were seen once, and the ten largest hold around 13%. This clonotype turned up a few times. The CDR3 runs to 16 residues. Trimming pared 0 bases from V and 0 bases from J, leaving 9 bases between. CDR1 is LGHNA, CDR2 YSLEER, per germline. Sequencing input: PBMCs. This TCR was recovered from a human donor in good health (CMV status not recorded). Some clones in this sample may be carry-over from other donors' samples. The genes are TRBV4-3 and TRBJ2-1; D remains unclear. The DNA of the CDR3 is TGCGCCAGCAGCCAAGATCGCGGTCTCTCCTACAATGAGCAGTTCTTC. Its translation is CASSQDRGLSYNEQFF.